This TCR beta chain is drawn from a study of T cell changes during pregnancy in multiple sclerosis. The CDR3 sequence is 15 residues long. Assay: immunoSEQ multiplex PCR; the TCRdb copy retains only in-frame clones and omits some. The data contain approximately 96,000 clones, roughly 94% of them singletons. Specimen: peripheral blood, collected after pregnancy. The clonotype originates from a female donor in good health, enrolled as a control in a pregnancy study. The chain couples TRBV21-1 to TRBJ2-7; TRBD2 is taken as the D call from the table, unchecked against the DNA. TRBV21-1 corresponds to a pseudogene. As DNA, the CDR3 is TGTGCCAGCAGCAAAGTACGGACGGAGGGCTACGAGCAGTACTTC. Translated: CASSKVRTEGYEQYF.